The text below deals with one T cell receptor beta chain. The PCR had 60 Vbeta and 13 Jbeta primers. Profiled with immunoSEQ multiplex PCR; TCRdb holds only in-frame clones, not every one. Of 110,000 to 150,000 clones listed, around 70% are singletons. The sample belongs to a study of cytomegalovirus exposure and HLA in healthy donors. This CDR3 region has 12 residues. V was shortened by 1 base and J by 7 bases, with 7 bases between the two germline ends. In germline, CDR1 is MNHNS, CDR2 SASEGT. This sequence originates from a woman aged 55-75 years in good health and CMV-seropositive. The sample taken for sequencing was PBMCs. The chain combines TRBV6-1 with TRBJ2-5; D is unresolved. The CDR3 spells CASSEDRRTQYF. CDR3 in DNA: TGTGCCAGCAGTGAAGATAGAAGGACCCAGTACTTC.